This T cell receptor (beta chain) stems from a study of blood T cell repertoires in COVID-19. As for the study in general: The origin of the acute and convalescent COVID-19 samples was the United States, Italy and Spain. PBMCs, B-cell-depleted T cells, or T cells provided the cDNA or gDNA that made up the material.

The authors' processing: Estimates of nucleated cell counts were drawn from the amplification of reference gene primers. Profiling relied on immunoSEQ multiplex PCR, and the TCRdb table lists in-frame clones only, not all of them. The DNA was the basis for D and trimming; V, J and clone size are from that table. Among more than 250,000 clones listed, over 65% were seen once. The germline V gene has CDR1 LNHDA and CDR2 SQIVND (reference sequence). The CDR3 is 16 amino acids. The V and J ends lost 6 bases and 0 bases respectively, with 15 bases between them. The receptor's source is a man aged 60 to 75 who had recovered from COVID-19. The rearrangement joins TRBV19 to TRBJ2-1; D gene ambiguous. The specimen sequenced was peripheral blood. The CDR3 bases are TGTGCCAGTAGCTCGCCCACAACAAGCTCCTACAATGAGCAGTTCTTC. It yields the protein CASSSPTTSSYNEQFF.